Presented here are 24 T cell receptor beta chains from one specimen sequenced in a study of shared clonotypes between healthy human individuals. Naive CD8 cells were CD45RO-negative, positively selected for CCR7, excluding terminally differentiated effector memory CD45RA+ cells. Libraries were prepared by immunoSEQ multiplex PCR; TCRdb keeps only in-frame clonotypes and omits some of them. Here the sample spans around 1.9 million clones, more than 85% being singletons. Input material: naive CD8+ T cells from PBMCs. Source of these receptors: a man between 18 and 29 years old in good health. Some clones in this sample may be carry-over from other donors' samples.

The chain carries TRBV28 and TRBJ2-3, with D maybe TRBD2 (6 bases). The CDR3 extends over 14 amino acids. Germline CDR1 MDHEN, CDR2 SYDVKM. Trimming removed 6 bases at V and 1 base at J, with 11 bases between. The CDR3 DNA reads as TGTGCCAGCAGCCCGGGAGCCCGCACAGATACGCAGTATTTT. Amino acids: CASSPGARTDTQYF.

This rearrangement joins TRBV27 to TRBJ2-1; D is ambiguous. The CDR3 has 15 residues. V was shortened by 6 bases and J by 0 bases, with 12 bases between the two germline ends. Germline V lookup: CDR1 MNHEY, CDR2 SMNVEV (reference sequence). CDR3 sequence reads: CASSWVTSSYNEQFF. CDR3 coding DNA: TGTGCCAGCAGCTGGGTCACGAGCTCCTACAATGAGCAGTTCTTC.

V and J are TRBV7-9 and TRBJ2-1; either TRBD1 or TRBD2 may supply D (5 bases each). With 4 bases removed from V and 8 bases from J, the gap between germline ends came to 12 bases. Germline V gene data show CDR1 as SEHNR and CDR2 as FQNEAQ (reference sequence). CDR3 size: 13 residues. DNA for the CDR3: TGTGCCAGCAGCTCGCCAGGGAGCGATGAGCAGTTCTTC. As protein: CASSSPGSDEQFF.

This clone was found once. This sequence joins TRBV5-1 and TRBJ2-7; D might be TRBD2 (6 bases). The CDR3 is 15 residues long. Trimming took off 4 bases at V and 4 bases at J, with 18 bases between the two ends. Per the germline V gene, CDR1 is SGHRS and CDR2 is YFSETQ. The CDR3 nucleotides read TGCGCCAGCAGCACGGAGACTAGTATTTTATACGAGCAGTACTTC. Its protein product is CASSTETSILYEQYF.

This chain links TRBV27 with TRBJ2-4, with TRBD1 matching over 8 bases. Trimming removed 8 bases from V and 6 bases from J; junction bases left unmatched: 6. CDR1 and CDR2 from the germline V gene are MNHEY and SMNVEV (reference sequence). The CDR3 totals 13 residues. Here the CDR3 reads CASGQGVGNIQYF. CDR3 DNA sequence: TGTGCCAGCGGACAGGGAGTTGGAAACATTCAGTACTTC.

This chain links TRBV10-1 with TRBJ2-7; D is possibly TRBD1 or TRBD2 (5 bases each). The germline gives CDR1 WNHNN, CDR2 SYGVQD (reference sequence). Deletions cut 3 bases from V and 0 bases from J, with 9 bases between. CDR3 length: 14 amino acids. This CDR3 is CASSDDGASYEQYF. CDR3 nucleotides: TGCGCCAGCAGTGACGACGGGGCCTCCTACGAGCAGTACTTC.

The rearrangement uses TRBV29-1 and TRBJ2-7; D may be TRBD1 (6 bases). This CDR3 is 15 amino acids long. Trimming removed 4 bases from V and 6 bases from J, with 22 bases in between. Germline CDR1 and CDR2: SQVTM and ANQGSEA. The CDR3 protein is CSVVPRAGVGFEQYF. As DNA, the CDR3 is TGCAGCGTTGTGCCCCGGGCAGGGGTGGGATTCGAGCAGTACTTC.

V gene TRBV27 combines with J gene TRBJ2-7; TRBD2 agrees at 7 bases. V dropped 6 bases and J dropped 2; count of bases not matched to a gene: 13. This CDR3 has 16 amino acids. Germline values: CDR1 MNHEY, CDR2 SMNVEV (reference sequence). The CDR3 loop is CASSRANWGGAYEQYF. CDR3 in DNA: TGTGCCAGCAGCCGTGCCAATTGGGGGGGGGCCTACGAGCAGTACTTC.

This chain uses TRBV27 with TRBJ2-7; tentatively, D is TRBD1 (6 bases). Germline V gene data show CDR1 as MNHEY and CDR2 as SMNVEV (reference sequence). The V end was cut by 8 bases, the J end by 2 bases, with 13 bases between. The CDR3 runs 13 residues. This CDR3 reads CASGLGAPYEQYF. CDR3 DNA sequence: TGTGCCAGCGGCCTGGGGGCCCCCTACGAGCAGTACTTC.

This chain links TRBV7-9 with TRBJ2-1; no firm D call. CDR1 and CDR2 from the germline V gene are SEHNR and FQNEAQ (reference sequence). The V end was cut by 5 bases, the J end by 7 bases, with 15 bases between. This CDR3 is built from 14 residues. The CDR3 reads CASSPSSGHNEQFF. The CDR3 nucleotides are TGTGCCAGCAGCCCCTCATCCGGCCATAATGAGCAGTTCTTC.

For this clone: This sample includes further DNA sequences coding for the same CDR3. V is TRBV30 and J is TRBJ2-7; D uncertain. Per germline, CDR1 GTSNPN and CDR2 SVGIG (reference sequence). Trimming removed 2 bases from V and 1 base from J, with 3 bases in between. The CDR3 spans 11 residues. CDR3 DNA: TGTGCCTGGAGTCTATCCTACGAGCAGTACTTC. Encoded protein: CAWSLSYEQYF.

The rearrangement links TRBV10-2 to TRBJ2-4, with D possibly matching TRBD2 (5 bases). V gave up 8 bases and J gave up 8 bases, with 10 bases separating them. In germline, CDR1 is WSHSY, CDR2 SAAADI. The CDR3 loop spans 11 amino acids. Here the CDR3 reads CASLQADIQYF. Here the CDR3 DNA reads TGCGCCAGCTTACAAGCGGACATTCAGTACTTC.

The chain recombines TRBV19 with TRBJ1-5, with D uncertain. Looked up from germline, CDR1 is LNHDA and CDR2 is SQIVND (reference sequence). The CDR3 extends over 18 amino acids. V dropped 0 bases and J dropped 7 bases, with 22 bases sitting between them. DNA of the CDR3: TGTGCCAGTAGTATAGATCTTTTCCGGCCGGGCCCCCGGCAGCCCCAGCATTTT. Protein sequence: CASSIDLFRPGPRQPQHF.

The chain combines TRBV9 with TRBJ2-7, with 8 bases identical to TRBD2. With 4 bases clipped from V and 0 bases from J, the junction kept 9 bases outside the gene matches. Germline assignment: CDR1 SGDLS and CDR2 YYNGEE. This CDR3 has 16 amino acids. CDR3 region: CASSQSREVPSYEQYF. CDR3 in DNA: TGTGCCAGCAGCCAGTCGCGGGAGGTCCCCTCCTACGAGCAGTACTTC.

This clone is a singleton in its sample. This chain links TRBV5-4 with TRBJ2-1, with 7 bases fitting TRBD1. The J segment lost 0 bases and the V segment lost 3 bases, leaving 3 bases of the junction unmatched. This CDR3 has 15 residues. Germline CDR1 SGHNT, CDR2 YYREEE (reference sequence). The CDR3 loop reads CASSSGTASYNEQFF. The CDR3 DNA reads as TGTGCCAGCAGCTCGGGGACAGCCTCCTACAATGAGCAGTTCTTC.

V gene TRBV30 combines with J gene TRBJ1-1; TRBD1 aligns across 8 bases. The V gene's germline CDR1 is GTSNPN and CDR2 SVGIG (reference sequence). The CDR3 covers 12 residues. Losses at the gene ends were 3 bases for V and 8 bases for J; bases not matched to a gene: 5. CDR3 bases: TGTGCCTGGAGCCCAGGGGGCGTAGAAGCTTTCTTT. It encodes CAWSPGGVEAFF.

With regard to this clone: Other DNA sequences in the same sample also yield this CDR3. The chain's CDR3 is CASSASGTGNTEAFF. CDR3 sequence (DNA): TGTGCCAGCAGTGCCTCCGGGACCGGGAACACTGAAGCTTTCTTT. The chain couples TRBV25-1 to TRBJ1-1; perhaps TRBD1 as D (5 bases). CDR1 and CDR2 from the germline V gene are MGHDK and SYGVNS. V lost 4 bases, J lost 1 base, and 13 bases lay in between. The CDR3 runs to 15 residues.

This rearrangement joins TRBV27 to TRBJ1-4, with no clear D. Trimming stripped 8 bases from V and 7 bases from J, with 17 bases between. This CDR3 is built from 14 residues. Germline V CDR1 and CDR2: MNHEY, SMNVEV (reference sequence). The CDR3, as DNA: TGTGCCAGCGGAAACCGGGGTACGGGTGAAAAACTGTTTTTT. Its protein product is CASGNRGTGEKLFF.

The chain has TRBV5-1 and TRBJ1-2, with 10 positions matching TRBD1. Germline V lookup: CDR1 SGHRS, CDR2 YFSETQ. J lost 6 bases, V lost 2 bases, and 7 bases had no gene match. The CDR3 length is 15 residues. CDR3 loop: CASSFRDRGLDGYTF. The DNA for the CDR3 is TGCGCCAGCAGCTTCCGGGACAGGGGATTGGATGGCTACACCTTC.

The chain has TRBV5-1 and TRBJ2-3; D not certain. The CDR3 has 15 amino acids. Looked up from germline, CDR1 is SGHRS and CDR2 is YFSETQ. Trimming left V 2 bases short and J 4 bases short, with 14 bases between. The CDR3 region is CASSLGLRSADTQYF. CDR3 bases: TGCGCCAGCAGCTTAGGCCTACGGAGCGCAGATACGCAGTATTTT.

This clone was recorded only once. J is TRBJ1-2 and V is TRBV7-9; D ambiguous. Trimming took 7 bases from V and 7 from J, leaving 10 bases between them. Germline V gene sequence: CDR1 SEHNR, CDR2 FQNEAQ (reference sequence). This CDR3 spans 11 amino acids. The CDR3 nucleotides read TGTGCCAGCACCTCCCAGGTTGGCTACACCTTC. Its protein is CASTSQVGYTF.

As for this clone: Other DNA sequences from this sample encode an identical CDR3 as well. The chain couples TRBV7-9 to TRBJ1-1; perhaps TRBD1 as D (6 bases). Germline CDR1 reads SEHNR; CDR2 reads FQNEAQ (reference sequence). V was shortened by 5 bases and J by 1 base, with 11 bases between the two germline ends. The CDR3 is made up of 14 amino acids. Here the CDR3 reads CASSLGGGNTEAFF. CDR3 DNA sequence: TGTGCCAGCAGCCTTGGAGGGGGGAACACTGAAGCTTTCTTT.

J is TRBJ1-1 and V is TRBV27, with D possibly matching TRBD1 (5 bases). Germline CDR1 and CDR2: MNHEY and SMNVEV (reference sequence). Trimming cost V 7 bases and J 1 base, with 13 bases left between them. The CDR3 runs to 14 residues. The CDR3 loop reads CASKPGLPNTEAFF. CDR3 DNA: TGTGCCAGCAAACCGGGACTCCCGAACACTGAAGCTTTCTTT.

This rearrangement joins TRBV7-9 to TRBJ2-1; 9 bases map to TRBD2. Trimming at V came to 2 bases and at J to 4 bases, leaving 12 bases not matched to a gene. The CDR3 extends over 18 amino acids. Germline V gene sequence: CDR1 SEHNR, CDR2 FQNEAQ (reference sequence). The CDR3 here is CASSLTGLLAGEYNEQFF. DNA of the CDR3: TGTGCCAGCAGCTTAACTGGATTACTAGCGGGCGAGTACAATGAGCAGTTCTTC.